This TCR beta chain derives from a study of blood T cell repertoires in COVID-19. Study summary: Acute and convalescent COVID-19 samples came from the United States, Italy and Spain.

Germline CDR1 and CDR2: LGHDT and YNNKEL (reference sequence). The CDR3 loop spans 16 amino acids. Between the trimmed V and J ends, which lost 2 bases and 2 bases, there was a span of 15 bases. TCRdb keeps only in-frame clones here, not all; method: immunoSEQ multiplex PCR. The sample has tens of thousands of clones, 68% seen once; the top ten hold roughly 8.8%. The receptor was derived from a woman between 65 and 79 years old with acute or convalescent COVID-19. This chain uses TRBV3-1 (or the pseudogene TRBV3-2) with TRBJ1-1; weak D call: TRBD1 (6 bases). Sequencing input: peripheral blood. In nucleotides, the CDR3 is TGTGCCAGCAGCCAATCACCGGGACACCTAAACACTGAAGCTTTCTTT. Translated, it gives CASSQSPGHLNTEAFF.